The next 9 T cell receptor beta chains were all read from a single sample in a study of T-cell reconstitution after alpha-beta-depleted transplantation in children. During its preparation, the TCRbeta library received unique molecular identifiers. TCRdb re-derived calls from the PCR reads in MiXCR, one entry per CDR3 protein. Among about 500,000 distinct CDR3 sequences listed, 30% to 35% were seen once. Sequenced material: PBMCs from the stem cell graft donor, taken from the stem cell graft. The receptors come from a human donor who donated a stem cell graft to a child with aplastic anemia.

Concerning this clonotype itself: The junction shows a germline mismatch at one end, possibly a read error. The chain employs TRBV24-1 and TRBJ1-5; D is unresolved. CDR3 length: 13 residues. Per germline, CDR1 KGHDR and CDR2 SFDVKD. The CDR3 spells CATSHFMGQPQHF. Here the CDR3 DNA reads TGTGCCACCAGTCATTTCATGGGTCAGCCCCAGCATTTT.

The V and J genes are TRBV7-2 and TRBJ2-3; D gene unclear. Deletions cut 7 bases from V and 1 base from J, with 18 bases between. CDR1 is SGHTA, CDR2 FQGNSA, per germline. The CDR3 contains 16 residues. This chain's CDR3 is CASTPEGTVRTDTQYF. CDR3 nucleotide sequence: TGTGCCAGCACCCCTGAAGGCACGGTTCGCACAGATACGCAGTATTTT.

The chain recombines TRBV7-8 with TRBJ2-5; either TRBD1 or TRBD2 may fit D (7 bases each). The CDR3 runs to 16 residues. V lost 10 bases and J lost 4, with 25 bases in between. Germline assignment: CDR1 SGHVS and CDR2 FQNEAQ. CDR3 amino acids: CATLPSGGVAVETQYF. Written as DNA, the CDR3 is TGTGCCACCCTACCATCAGGGGGGGTCGCGGTAGAGACCCAGTACTTC.

The gene calls are TRBV20-1 and TRBJ1-1; maybe TRBD1 (5 bases). The CDR3 loop spans 16 amino acids. Trimming took 3 bases from V and 1 from J, leaving 18 bases between them. CDR1 is DFQATT and CDR2 is SNEGSKA in the germline V gene (reference sequence). The CDR3 nucleotides read TGCAGTGCTAGGGCACTTGGGGGGTTGAGGAACACTGAAGCTTTCTTT. Translated: CSARALGGLRNTEAFF.

The V call is TRBV27, the J call TRBJ1-3, with TRBD1 identical over 7 bases. V lost 4 bases and J lost 3; bases outside the gene matches: 12. This CDR3 is built from 17 residues. The V gene's germline CDR1 is MNHEY and CDR2 SMNVEV (reference sequence). The CDR3 sequence is CASSSALSTGLGNTIYF. DNA for the CDR3: TGTGCCAGCAGTTCCGCACTCTCGACAGGGCTTGGAAACACCATATATTTT.

In this sample, this clonotype turned up a few times. The rearrangement joins TRBV5-1 to TRBJ2-1, with 9 nucleotides matching TRBD1. CDR1 SGHRS and CDR2 YFSETQ come from the germline V gene. This CDR3 contains 13 residues. V shed 5 bases and J 9 bases; nucleotides not matched to a gene: 6. The chain's CDR3 is CASSQTGGSEQFF. CDR3 nucleotide sequence: TGCGCCAGCAGTCAGACAGGGGGGAGTGAGCAGTTCTTC. The full variable domain, rest sourced from reference TRBV5-1 and TRBJ2-1, is KAGVTQTPRYLIKTRGQQVTLSCSPISGHRSVSWYQQTPGQGLQFLFEYFSETQRNKGNFPGRFSGRQFSNSRSEMNVSTLELGDSALYLCASSQTGGSEQFFGPGTRLTVL.

This clonotype was observed a handful of times. The genes are TRBV20-1 and TRBJ2-3, with D perhaps being TRBD1 or TRBD2 (5 bases each). This CDR3 region has 15 residues. V was trimmed by 6 bases and J by 1 base, leaving 17 bases between them. Looked up from germline, CDR1 is DFQATT and CDR2 is SNEGSKA (reference sequence). The DNA of the CDR3 is TGCAGTGCCACCCACGGGACGGAGCGCACAGATACGCAGTATTTT. It yields the protein CSATHGTERTDTQYF.

The chain is built from TRBV25-1 and TRBJ1-1, with a tentative D call TRBD1 (5 bases). This CDR3 contains 13 residues. V shed 5 bases and J shed 3 bases, with 10 bases lying between them. CDR1 MGHDK and CDR2 SYGVNS come from the germline V gene. CDR3 bases: TGTGCCAGCAGTAGTGTGGGGGACACTGAAGCTTTCTTT. The encoded protein is CASSSVGDTEAFF. Drawing the rest from reference TRBV25-1 and TRBJ1-1, the complete variable domain is EADIYQTPRYLVIGTGKKITLECSQTMGHDKMYWYQQDPGMELHLIHYSYGVNSTEKGDLSSESTVSRIRTEHFPLTLESARPSHTSQYLCASSSVGDTEAFFGQGTRLTVV.

The chain has TRBV11-2 and TRBJ2-1; 9 bases map to TRBD2. The CDR3 has 15 residues. CDR1 and CDR2 from the germline V gene are SGHAT and FQNNGV. J lost 8 bases, V lost 3 bases, and 8 bases had no gene match. CDR3 protein: CASSFLTSGAHEQFF. CDR3 bases: TGTGCCAGCAGCTTTTTGACTAGCGGTGCGCATGAGCAGTTCTTC.